These 17 T cell receptor beta chains came from one sample sequenced in a study of response to subunit inactivated influenza vaccine. From the RT-PCR reads, TCRdb called clonotypes with MiXCR, one entry per CDR3 protein. The sample lists approximately 700,000 distinct CDR3 sequences; 15% to 17% were seen once. The starting material was PBMCs from blood, obtained 11 to 12 days after vaccination. The source is a man in his fifties who received an inactivated influenza vaccine.

The chain uses TRBV5-1 and TRBJ1-5; TRBD1 matches 9 bases. CDR3 length: 15 residues. V gave up 4 bases and J gave up 6 bases; unmatched junction bases: 8. Germline V gene sequence: CDR1 SGHRS, CDR2 YFSETQ. DNA for the CDR3: TGCGCCAGCAGCAGGGGGACAGGGCGAAGTCAGCCCCAGCATTTT. Protein: CASSRGTGRSQPQHF.

The chain carries TRBV20-1 and TRBJ2-1; either TRBD1 or TRBD2 may fit D (5 bases each). This CDR3 is built from 14 residues. Germline V gene lookup returns CDR1 DFQATT and CDR2 SNEGSKA (reference sequence). The ends were cut back, 0 bases at V and 3 bases at J, with 9 bases in the middle. The CDR3 sequence: CSAREGVGYNEQFF. The DNA for the CDR3 is TGCAGTGCTAGAGAGGGGGTGGGCTACAATGAGCAGTTCTTC.

This clonotype came up many times. The chain combines TRBV7-2 with TRBJ2-5; no clear D. CDR3 length equals 16 residues. Per the germline V gene, CDR1 is SGHTA and CDR2 is FQGNSA. V was shortened by 5 bases and J by 0 bases, with 16 bases between the two germline ends. The CDR3 sequence: CASSKIYSPDQETQYF. The CDR3 DNA is TGTGCCAGCAGCAAAATCTACTCCCCGGACCAAGAGACCCAGTACTTC.

This clonotype was counted only a few times. The chain is built from TRBV7-9 and TRBJ1-2; D might be TRBD1 (5 bases). There are 14 residues in the CDR3. Germline V gives CDR1 SEHNR, CDR2 FQNEAQ (reference sequence). Trimming pared 4 bases from V and 8 bases from J, leaving 17 bases between. In DNA, the CDR3 is TGTGCCAGCAGCTCAAGCGGGACCCCAGCCGGCTACACCTTC. Translating it yields CASSSSGTPAGYTF.

The V call is TRBV28, the J call TRBJ2-3, with a tentative D call TRBD1 (6 bases). The CDR3 extends over 15 amino acids. Trimming stripped 5 bases from V and 2 bases from J, with 14 bases between. In germline, CDR1 is MDHEN, CDR2 SYDVKM. CDR3 residues: CASSTRLGATDTQYF. CDR3 coding DNA: TGTGCCAGCAGTACCCGATTGGGGGCCACAGATACGCAGTATTTT.

The chain has TRBV20-1 and TRBJ2-3; 9 positions match TRBD2. The CDR3 runs 15 residues. The trim removed 0 bases at V and 2 bases at J, leaving 3 bases unmatched. The germline V gene encodes CDR1 DFQATT and CDR2 SNEGSKA (reference sequence). CDR3 sequence: CSARDASGVTDTQYF. For the CDR3, the DNA is TGCAGTGCTAGAGATGCTAGCGGGGTCACAGATACGCAGTATTTT.

V is TRBV6-2 or TRBV6-3 and J is TRBJ2-7; the D call may be TRBD1 or TRBD2 (5 bases each). Germline CDR1 reads MNHEY; CDR2 reads SVGEGT. Trimming stripped 5 bases from V and 1 base from J, with 24 bases between. This CDR3 spans 18 amino acids. DNA for the CDR3: TGTGCCAGCAGTCGACAGCGGACCTCGTCCTCTCATTCCTACGAGCAGTACTTC. Translation gives CASSRQRTSSSHSYEQYF.

The chain employs TRBV6-5 and TRBJ2-7, with D tentatively TRBD1 or TRBD2 (5 bases each). V was trimmed by 1 base and J by 0 bases, leaving 10 bases between them. The germline V gene has CDR1 MNHEY and CDR2 SVGAGI. This CDR3 has 15 residues. CDR3 protein: CASSYWGPSSYEQYF. The CDR3 DNA reads as TGTGCCAGCAGTTACTGGGGACCCAGCTCCTACGAGCAGTACTTC.

The chain employs TRBV5-1 and TRBJ2-1; D possibly uses TRBD1 or TRBD2 (5 bases each). This CDR3 region has 11 residues. Deletions cut 4 bases from V and 13 bases from J, with 12 bases between. Germline loops: CDR1 SGHRS, CDR2 YFSETQ. The CDR3 spells CASSTGAYQFF. The CDR3 nucleotides are TGCGCCAGCAGCACCGGGGCCTATCAGTTCTTC.

This clonotype has more than one count but fewer than ten. The DNA for the CDR3 is TGTGCCAGCAGCTTAGTAGACAGGGTTCATGAGCAGTTCTTC. Protein product: CASSLVDRVHEQFF. This chain connects TRBV7-2 to TRBJ2-1, with 7 bases aligning to TRBD1. CDR1 and CDR2 from the germline V gene are SGHTA and FQGNSA. The CDR3 sequence is 14 residues long. V dropped 1 base and J dropped 8; count of bases not matched to a gene: 5.

The V call is TRBV10-3, the J call TRBJ2-6; 7 nucleotides line up with TRBD2. This CDR3 region has 15 residues. Trimming at V came to 3 bases and at J to 2 bases, leaving 1 base not matched to a gene. Germline V CDR1 and CDR2: ENHRY, SYGVKD. CDR3: CAISDRGAGANVLTF. DNA of the CDR3: TGTGCCATCAGTGATCGGGGGGCTGGGGCCAACGTCCTGACTTTC.

This clonotype was recorded a few times. The gene calls are TRBV12-3 or TRBV12-4 and TRBJ1-2; D remains ambiguous. This CDR3 is 11 amino acids long. The V end was cut by 5 bases, the J end by 6 bases, with 7 bases between. Here the CDR3 reads CASSPRHGYTF. CDR3 bases: TGTGCCAGCAGTCCTCGCCATGGCTACACCTTC.

This clonotype was recorded a few times. The rearrangement uses TRBV4-2 and TRBJ1-4; D unclear. Per germline, CDR1 LGHNA and CDR2 YNFKEQ. With 3 bases removed from V and 0 bases from J, the gap between germline ends came to 8 bases. There are 15 residues in the CDR3. CDR3 sequence: CASSQSSATNEKLFF. In nucleotides, the CDR3 is TGTGCCAGCAGCCAGAGCAGCGCAACTAATGAAAAACTGTTTTTT.

This clonotype appeared a few times. The V gene is TRBV7-9, the J gene TRBJ2-1; 7 nucleotides align to TRBD2. This CDR3 is built from 17 residues. After removal of 5 bases from V and 5 bases from J, the junction contained 15 bases not matched to a gene. Germline CDR1 and CDR2: SEHNR and FQNEAQ (reference sequence). CDR3 DNA sequence: TGTGCCAGCAGCCCTCCAGACCTAGCGGACATTAACAATGAGCAGTTCTTC. This gives the protein CASSPPDLADINNEQFF. The whole variable domain, filled in from reference TRBV7-9 and TRBJ2-1, reads DTGVSQNPRHKITKRGQNVTFRCDPISEHNRLYWYRQTLGQGPEFLTYFQNEAQLEKSRLLSDRFSAERPKGSFSTLEIQRTEQGDSAMYLCASSPPDLADINNEQFFGPGTRLTVL.

About this clonotype: The junction differs from germline at one of its ends, possibly a read error. The chain employs TRBV7-9 and TRBJ2-7; D not certain. The CDR3 sequence is 12 residues long. Germline assignment: CDR1 SEHNR and CDR2 FQNEAQ (reference sequence). In DNA form, the CDR3 reads TGTGCCACCAGCGCCTACTCCTACGAGCAGTACTTC. This codes for CATSAYSYEQYF.

This clonotype was counted only a few times. The chain links TRBV20-1 to TRBJ2-3; possible D gene TRBD2, 5 bases. This CDR3 spans 13 amino acids. Trimming removed 5 bases from V and 6 bases from J, with 15 bases in between. Per germline, CDR1 DFQATT and CDR2 SNEGSKA (reference sequence). The CDR3 bases are TGCAGTGCTGGCTTTGAGGGAGCGGATACGCAGTATTTT. It translates to CSAGFEGADTQYF.

This chain connects TRBV29-1 to TRBJ2-5, with D unclear. There are 12 residues in the CDR3. The V end lost 5 bases, the J end lost 5 bases, and 12 bases lay between the germline ends. CDR1 and CDR2 (germline): SQVTM, ANQGSEA. CDR3 in DNA: TGCAGCGTTTTAACCCCGGCGGAGACCCAGTACTTC. Its translation is CSVLTPAETQYF.